This T cell receptor (beta chain) was identified during a study of T cells after yellow fever vaccination. As for this clonotype: Antigen specificity is unknown.

In TCRdb, the 5' RACE reads were re-called with MiXCR into one record per CDR3 protein. The repertoire includes fewer than 400,000 distinct CDR3 sequences, 6% to 8% of them detected once, and around 16% sits in the top ten. In germline, CDR1 is SQVTM, CDR2 ANQGSEA. The junction had 8 bases not matched to a gene; V was cut back by 4 bases and J by 7 bases. There are 14 residues in the CDR3. The study, taken as a whole, reports: Weaker overall, the secondary response nonetheless peaked faster (day 5 versus 15). Contamination of FACS-sorted repertoires by abundant clonotypes from the bulk population could occur.

The chain couples TRBV29-1 to TRBJ2-2; 8 bases match TRBD1. Sequenced here: PBMCs, sampled 5 days after the yellow fever booster vaccination. The TCR originated in a man in his thirties or forties who received the YFV17D yellow fever vaccine. The CDR3 protein is CSVGPGQGYGELFF. The CDR3 nucleotides read TGCAGCGTTGGGCCTGGACAGGGATACGGGGAGCTGTTTTTT.